The rows below give T cell receptor beta chains drawn from one sample of a study of early T cells in non-severe SARS-CoV-2 infection. TCRdb reanalysed the 5' RACE reads using MiXCR and keeps one entry per CDR3 protein. Of more than 70,000 distinct CDR3 sequences in the sample, approximately 15% were seen once. The sample comprised whole blood. Receptors were obtained from an adult who was a healthcare worker with PCR-confirmed SARS-CoV-2 infection or an uninfected control (not recorded which). CDR3s include the opening cysteine and the closing phenylalanine or tryptophan. The D gene is left open where the match is weak. The size field is filled for only some rows; it gives once, few, many or a size class.

TRBJ1-5	-	-	TRBV7-2	CASSQSGEGNQPQHF	TGTGCCAGCAGCCAGTCGGGGGAAGGCAATCAGCCCCAGCATTTT
TRBJ1-1	few	-	TRBV6-2/TRBV6-3	CASSYPPGGRTEAFF	TGTGCCAGCAGTTACCCCCCTGGGGGGCGCACTGAAGCTTTCTTT
TRBJ2-5	few	-	TRBV3-1	CASSQLDSEETQYF	TGTGCCAGCAGCCAATTGGACAGCGAAGAGACCCAGTACTTC
TRBJ1-2	-	-	TRBV6-6	CASSHRGANYGYTF	TGTGCCAGCAGCCACCGGGGGGCTAACTATGGCTACACCTTC
TRBJ1-6	-	-	TRBV12-5	CASGFNLYSPLHF	TGTGCTAGTGGTTTCAACCTGTATTCACCCCTCCACTTT
TRBJ1-4	few	-	TRBV6-5	CASSRTQWNEKLFF	TGTGCCAGCAGCCGAACACAGTGGAATGAAAAACTGTTTTTT
TRBJ2-7	many	TRBD1	TRBV30	CACTLGQGLGYF	TGTGCCTGCACCCTCGGACAGGGCCTGGGGTACTTC
TRBJ2-3	few	TRBD2	TRBV11-2	CASSFYSGASTGTDTQYF	TGTGCCAGCAGCTTCTATAGCGGGGCCTCCACCGGCACAGATACGCAGTATTTT
TRBJ2-7	few	-	TRBV12-2	CASRLRDRKHPYEQYF	TGTGCAAGTCGCTTACGGGACAGAAAGCACCCCTACGAGCAGTACTTC
TRBJ2-6	many	-	TRBV11-2	CASSLEVASSGANVLTF	TGTGCCAGCAGCTTAGAAGTAGCCTCCTCTGGGGCCAACGTCCTGACTTTC
TRBJ1-1	many	-	TRBV11-3	CASSTGGGANTEAFF	TGTGCCAGCAGCACTGGGGGGGGCGCGAACACTGAAGCTTTCTTT
TRBJ1-1	-	-	TRBV9	CASSVEGGGTEAFF	TGTGCCAGCAGCGTAGAAGGAGGGGGCACTGAAGCTTTCTTT
TRBJ1-1	many	-	TRBV3-1	CASSQVGGFTEAFF	TGTGCCAGCAGCCAAGTAGGAGGTTTCACTGAAGCTTTCTTT
TRBJ2-2	few	-	TRBV29-1	CSVELGTPNTGELFF	TGCAGCGTTGAGTTAGGGACACCGAACACCGGGGAGCTGTTTTTT
TRBJ1-3	-	-	TRBV7-6	CASSAITGTSGNTIYF	TGTGCCAGCAGCGCCATCACCGGGACATCTGGAAACACCATATATTTT
TRBJ1-1	many	TRBD1	TRBV20-1	CSAADGTANTEAFF	TGCAGTGCCGCCGACGGGACAGCGAACACTGAAGCTTTCTTT
TRBJ2-6	-	TRBD2	TRBV3-1	CASSPRGASGGPTGANVLTF	TGTGCCAGCAGCCCGCGCGGGGCGAGCGGGGGTCCGACTGGGGCCAACGTCCTGACTTTC
TRBJ1-2	-	-	TRBV18	CASSRAQRGYGYTF	TGTGCCAGCTCACGGGCCCAACGGGGCTATGGCTACACCTTC
TRBJ2-1	many	-	TRBV6-5	CASSGGSEQFF	TGTGCCAGCAGTGGAGGTTCTGAGCAGTTCTTC
TRBJ2-7	many	-	TRBV28	CASSQPYYEQYF	TGTGCCAGCAGTCAACCCTACTACGAGCAGTACTTC
TRBJ2-7	-	-	TRBV6-2/TRBV6-3	CACRGVSSYEQYF	TGTGCCTGCCGGGGAGTTTCGAGCTACGAGCAGTACTTC
TRBJ2-7	-	-	TRBV18	CASSPTGPPSYEQYF	TGTGCCAGCTCACCAACAGGACCCCCCTCCTACGAGCAGTACTTC